The 17 T cell receptor beta chains below were found in one sample sequenced in a study of cytomegalovirus exposure and HLA in healthy donors. It was with 60 Vbeta and 13 Jbeta primers that the PCR ran. Sequencing used immunoSEQ multiplex PCR; TCRdb keeps in-frame clones, though not all of them. This table lists roughly 100,000 clones. Sequencing was carried out using PBMCs. The receptors were gathered from a man aged 50-59 years in good health and CMV-seropositive.

The chain joins TRBV4-1 to TRBJ2-7; 7 bases fit TRBD1. CDR3 length: 16 amino acids. The germline CDR1 and CDR2 sequences are MGHRA and YSYEKL. The J segment lost 2 bases and the V segment lost 5 bases, leaving 12 bases of the junction unmatched. This CDR3 reads CASSTNHRGSPYEQYF. For the CDR3, the DNA is TGCGCCAGCAGCACCAATCACAGGGGTTCTCCCTACGAGCAGTACTTC.

V and J are TRBV18 and TRBJ2-3; tentatively, D is TRBD2 (5 bases). Between the trimmed V and J ends, which lost 2 bases and 3 bases, there was a span of 6 bases. The CDR3 contains 13 residues. The germline gives CDR1 KGHSH, CDR2 LQKENI. The CDR3 coding sequence is TGTGCCAGCTCACCAAGGGAGACAGATACGCAGTATTTT. Its protein is CASSPRETDTQYF.

The CDR3 loop reads CASSLLAGGVDGYGYTF. In DNA, the CDR3 is TGTGCCAGCAGCTTACTGGCAGGGGGCGTTGACGGCTATGGCTACACCTTC. This sequence joins TRBV7-2 and TRBJ1-2; TRBD1 agrees at 8 bases. This CDR3 is built from 17 residues. V lost 2 bases and J lost 4; bases outside the gene matches: 12. In germline, CDR1 is SGHTA, CDR2 FQGNSA. Looking up the rest from reference TRBV7-2 and TRBJ1-2 gives the full variable domain: GAGVSQSPSNKVTEKGKDVELRCDPISGHTALYWYRQSLGQGLEFLIYFQGNSAPDKSGLPSDRFSAERTGGSVSTLTIQRTQQEDSAVYLCASSLLAGGVDGYGYTFGSGTRLTVV.

The chain carries TRBV15 and TRBJ2-2; D is ambiguous. V was pared by 9 bases and J by 2 bases, with 7 bases between. CDR3 size: 12 residues. Looked up from germline, CDR1 is LNHNV and CDR2 is YYDKDF (reference sequence). Here the CDR3 DNA reads TGTGCCACTGGCATCAACACCGGGGAGCTGTTTTTT. As protein: CATGINTGELFF.

The V gene is TRBV5-1, the J gene TRBJ2-3; 12 bases agree with TRBD2. CDR1 is SGHRS and CDR2 is YFSETQ in the germline V gene. CDR3 length: 17 residues. V shed 1 base, J shed 2 bases, and the junction held 5 bases outside the gene matches. The CDR3 loop reads CASSLSLAGGTTDTQYF. The CDR3 DNA sequence: TGCGCCAGCAGCTTGTCTCTAGCGGGAGGGACCACAGATACGCAGTATTTT.

The chain combines TRBV4-2 with TRBJ1-3, with a weak D call TRBD1 (5 bases). The CDR3 contains 17 residues. CDR1 is LGHNA and CDR2 is YNFKEQ in the germline V gene. V was clipped by 0 bases and J by 4 bases, with 16 bases between them. DNA for the CDR3: TGTGCCAGCAGCCAAGATATTCTCGGACGGGGGGGAAACACCATATATTTT. This translates into CASSQDILGRGGNTIYF.

The V gene is TRBV7-6, the J gene TRBJ1-1; D might be TRBD1 (5 bases). The V gene lost 5 bases and the J gene lost 4 bases, with 17 bases spanning the gap. CDR3 size: 15 residues. The germline gives CDR1 SGHVS, CDR2 FNYEAQ. CDR3 loop: CASSPPLGGFTEAFF. The CDR3 DNA is TGTGCCAGCAGCCCACCCCTGGGGGGGTTCACTGAAGCTTTCTTT.

The chain is built from TRBV29-1 and TRBJ1-2; tentatively, D is TRBD1 (5 bases). CDR1 is SQVTM and CDR2 is ANQGSEA in the germline V gene. The ends were cut back, 7 bases at V and 2 bases at J, with 14 bases in the middle. This CDR3 has 13 amino acids. The CDR3 DNA sequence: TGCAGCGCTAGGACATCCCCAAACTATGGCTACACCTTC. Its protein product is CSARTSPNYGYTF.

The chain employs TRBV29-1 and TRBJ2-3; the match to TRBD2 covers 7 bases. Trimming cost V 1 base and J 5 bases; bases outside gene matches: 9. The CDR3 totals 15 residues. Germline V gene sequence: CDR1 SQVTM, CDR2 ANQGSEA. CDR3 loop: CSVEVGSSGGDTQYF. The CDR3 bases are TGCAGCGTTGAAGTCGGGTCTAGCGGAGGAGATACGCAGTATTTT.

The chain carries TRBV5-1 and TRBJ2-5; 9 nucleotides match TRBD1. The V gene's germline CDR1 is SGHRS and CDR2 YFSETQ. V was pared by 3 bases and J by 4 bases, with 4 bases of the junction left unmatched. The CDR3 covers 14 residues. CDR3 nucleotide sequence: TGCGCCAGCAGCTCGGGACAGGGATTAGAGACCCAGTACTTC. It is translated as CASSSGQGLETQYF.

The rearrangement uses TRBV10-3 and TRBJ2-7; 16 positions agree with TRBD2. Unmatched junction bases numbered 22, after V lost 0 bases and J lost 2 bases. Germline CDR1 is ENHRY and CDR2 is SYGVKD. The CDR3 spans 24 residues. The CDR3 here is CAISESGLAGGLIDSPRFPYEQYV. The CDR3, as DNA: TGTGCCATCAGTGAGTCGGGACTAGCGGGAGGGCTCATAGATAGCCCGCGGTTCCCCTACGAGCAGTACGTC.

The chain combines TRBV2 with TRBJ2-3, with D perhaps TRBD2 (5 bases). The length of the CDR3 is 14 residues. With 8 bases removed from V and 2 bases from J, the gap between germline ends came to 14 bases. Germline lookup yields CDR1 SNHLY and CDR2 FYNNEI. In nucleotides, the CDR3 is TGTGCCAGCGGAGAGCGGCAGGTCACAGATACGCAGTATTTT. It codes for CASGERQVTDTQYF.

Concerning this clone: Germline is not matched at one junction end, which may reflect a read error. The rearrangement uses TRBV6-1 and TRBJ1-1; D gene uncertain. Germline CDR1 is MNHNS and CDR2 is SASEGT. The CDR3 has 12 amino acids. CDR3 protein: CASTRLKTEAFF. In DNA form, the CDR3 reads TGTGCCAGCACCAGACTGAAAACTGAAGCTTTCTTT.

The rearrangement links TRBV2 to TRBJ1-1; D is unresolved. Germline CDR1 and CDR2: SNHLY and FYNNEI. The CDR3 extends over 14 amino acids. V was cut by 6 bases and J by 7 bases, with 18 bases left in between. CDR3 DNA sequence: TGTGCCAGCAGGGGCTTCCGCCTAGAGGGTGAAGCTTTCTTT. It translates to CASRGFRLEGEAFF.

The rearrangement joins TRBV2 to TRBJ2-2; D uncertain. The germline gives CDR1 SNHLY, CDR2 FYNNEI. The V gene lost 4 bases and the J gene lost 3 bases, with 6 bases spanning the gap. The CDR3 length is 13 residues. CDR3 residues: CASSVRYTGELFF. Here the CDR3 DNA reads TGTGCCAGCAGTGTGCGGTACACCGGGGAGCTGTTTTTT.

V gene TRBV28 combines with J gene TRBJ1-5; a possible D gene is TRBD1 (6 bases). V gave up 2 bases and J gave up 7 bases, with 9 bases separating them. CDR3 length equals 13 residues. Germline lookup yields CDR1 MDHEN and CDR2 SYDVKM. CDR3: CASSLDGGQPQHF. CDR3 sequence (DNA): TGTGCCAGCAGTTTAGATGGGGGCCAGCCCCAGCATTTT.

This sequence joins TRBV7-6 and TRBJ1-5; TRBD1 is a possible D gene (6 bases). The CDR3 loop spans 12 amino acids. The germline CDR1 and CDR2 sequences are SGHVS and FNYEAQ. V was shortened by 4 bases and J by 6 bases, with 7 bases between the two germline ends. The CDR3 DNA is TGTGCCAGCAGCTCGACAGGTCAGCCCCAGCATTTT. Amino acid sequence: CASSSTGQPQHF.